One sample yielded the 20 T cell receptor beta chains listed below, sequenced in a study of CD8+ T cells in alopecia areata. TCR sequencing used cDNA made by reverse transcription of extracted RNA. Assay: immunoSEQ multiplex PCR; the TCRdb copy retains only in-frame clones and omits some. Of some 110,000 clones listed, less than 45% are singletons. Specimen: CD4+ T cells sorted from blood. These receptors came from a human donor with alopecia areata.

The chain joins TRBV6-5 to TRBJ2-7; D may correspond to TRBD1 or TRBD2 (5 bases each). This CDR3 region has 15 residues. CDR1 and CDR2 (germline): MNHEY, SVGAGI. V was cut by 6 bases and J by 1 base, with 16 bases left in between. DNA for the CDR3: TGTGCCAGCAGGCATTACCGGGACCCTTCCTACGAGCAGTACTTC. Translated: CASRHYRDPSYEQYF.

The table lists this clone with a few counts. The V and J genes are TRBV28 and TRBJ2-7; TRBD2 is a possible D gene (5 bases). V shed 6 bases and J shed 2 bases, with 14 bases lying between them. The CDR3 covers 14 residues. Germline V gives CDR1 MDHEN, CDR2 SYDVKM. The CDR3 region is CASSPNLGAYEQYF. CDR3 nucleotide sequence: TGTGCCAGCAGCCCGAACCTGGGAGCCTACGAGCAGTACTTC.

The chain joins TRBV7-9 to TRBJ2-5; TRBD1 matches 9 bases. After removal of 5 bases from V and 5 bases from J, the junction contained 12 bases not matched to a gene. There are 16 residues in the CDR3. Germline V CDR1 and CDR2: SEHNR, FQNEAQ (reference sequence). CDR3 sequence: CASSPSGTGTSETQYF. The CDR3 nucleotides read TGTGCCAGCAGCCCATCCGGGACAGGGACGTCGGAGACCCAGTACTTC.

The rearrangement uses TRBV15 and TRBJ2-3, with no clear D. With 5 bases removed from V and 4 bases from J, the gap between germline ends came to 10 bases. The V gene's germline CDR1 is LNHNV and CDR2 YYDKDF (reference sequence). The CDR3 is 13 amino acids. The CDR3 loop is CATSVGWADTQYF. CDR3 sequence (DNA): TGTGCCACCAGCGTTGGATGGGCAGATACGCAGTATTTT.

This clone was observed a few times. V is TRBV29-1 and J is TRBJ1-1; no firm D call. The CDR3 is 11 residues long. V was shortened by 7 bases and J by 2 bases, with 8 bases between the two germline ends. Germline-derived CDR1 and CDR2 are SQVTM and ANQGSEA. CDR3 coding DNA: TGCAGCGGCGTCATAAACACTGAAGCTTTCTTT. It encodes CSGVINTEAFF. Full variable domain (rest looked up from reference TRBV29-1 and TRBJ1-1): SAVISQKPSRDICQRGTSLTIQCQVDSQVTMMFWYRQQPGQSLTLIATANQGSEATYESGFVIDKFPISRPNLTFSTLTVSNMSPEDSSIYLCSGVINTEAFFGQGTRLTVV.

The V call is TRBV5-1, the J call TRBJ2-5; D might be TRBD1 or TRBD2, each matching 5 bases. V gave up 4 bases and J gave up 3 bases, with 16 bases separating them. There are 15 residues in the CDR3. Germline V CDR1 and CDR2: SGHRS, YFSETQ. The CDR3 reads CASSRSNRDEETQYF. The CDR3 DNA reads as TGCGCCAGCAGCCGATCGAACCGGGACGAAGAGACCCAGTACTTC.

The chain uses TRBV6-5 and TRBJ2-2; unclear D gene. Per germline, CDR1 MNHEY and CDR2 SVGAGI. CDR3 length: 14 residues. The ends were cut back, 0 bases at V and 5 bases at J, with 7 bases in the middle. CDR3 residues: CASSYSRLTGELFF. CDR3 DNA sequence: TGTGCCAGCAGTTACTCGCGGCTAACCGGGGAGCTGTTTTTT.

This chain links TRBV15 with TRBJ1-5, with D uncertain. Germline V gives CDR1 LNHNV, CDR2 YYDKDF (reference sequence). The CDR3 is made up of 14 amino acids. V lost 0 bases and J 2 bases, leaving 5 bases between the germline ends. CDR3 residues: CATSREEGNQPQHF. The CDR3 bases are TGTGCCACCAGCAGAGAGGAGGGCAATCAGCCCCAGCATTTT.

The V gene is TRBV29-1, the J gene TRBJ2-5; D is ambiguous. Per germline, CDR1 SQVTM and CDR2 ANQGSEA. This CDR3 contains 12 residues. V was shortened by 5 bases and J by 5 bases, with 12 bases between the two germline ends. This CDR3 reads CSVSTARETQYF. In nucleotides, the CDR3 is TGCAGCGTTAGTACCGCGCGGGAGACCCAGTACTTC.

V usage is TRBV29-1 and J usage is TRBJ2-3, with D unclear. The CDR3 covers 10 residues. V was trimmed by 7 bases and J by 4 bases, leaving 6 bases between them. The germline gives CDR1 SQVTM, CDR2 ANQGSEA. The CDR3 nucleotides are TGCAGCGCTGGGCCAGATACGCAGTATTTT. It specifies CSAGPDTQYF.

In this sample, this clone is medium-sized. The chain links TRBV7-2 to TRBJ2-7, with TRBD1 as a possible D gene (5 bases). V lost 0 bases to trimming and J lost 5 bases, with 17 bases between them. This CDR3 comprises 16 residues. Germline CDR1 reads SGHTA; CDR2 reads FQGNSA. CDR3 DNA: TGTGCCAGCAGCTTAGCGCCAAGGGGCGCCCGGGACGAGCAGTACTTC. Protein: CASSLAPRGARDEQYF.

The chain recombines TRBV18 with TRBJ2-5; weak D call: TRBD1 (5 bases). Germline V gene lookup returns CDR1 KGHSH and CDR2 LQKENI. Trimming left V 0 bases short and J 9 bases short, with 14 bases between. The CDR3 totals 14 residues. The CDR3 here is CASSPPTTTRAQYF. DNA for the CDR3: TGTGCCAGCTCACCACCGACGACAACCAGGGCCCAGTACTTC.

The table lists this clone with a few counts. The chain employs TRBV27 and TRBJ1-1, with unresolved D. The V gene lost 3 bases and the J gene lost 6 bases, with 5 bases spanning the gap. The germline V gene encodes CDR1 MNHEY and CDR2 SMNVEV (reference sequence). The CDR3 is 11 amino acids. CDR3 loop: CASSFFPEAFF. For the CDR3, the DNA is TGTGCCAGCAGTTTTTTTCCTGAAGCTTTCTTT.

DNA of the CDR3: TGTGCCAGCAGCTTGGGGAGAAGCGAGCAGTACTTC. It yields the protein CASSLGRSEQYF. V is TRBV5-6 and J is TRBJ2-7; D unresolved. CDR1 and CDR2 (germline): SGHDT, YYEEEE. Trimming pared 0 bases from V and 6 bases from J, leaving 7 bases between. CDR3 length: 12 residues.

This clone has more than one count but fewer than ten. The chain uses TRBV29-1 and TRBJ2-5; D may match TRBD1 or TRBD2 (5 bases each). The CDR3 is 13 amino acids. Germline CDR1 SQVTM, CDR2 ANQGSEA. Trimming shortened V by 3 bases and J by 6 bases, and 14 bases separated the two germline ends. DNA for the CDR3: TGCAGCGTTGAGGGTGAGGGGTGGAAGACCCAGTACTTC. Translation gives CSVEGEGWKTQYF.

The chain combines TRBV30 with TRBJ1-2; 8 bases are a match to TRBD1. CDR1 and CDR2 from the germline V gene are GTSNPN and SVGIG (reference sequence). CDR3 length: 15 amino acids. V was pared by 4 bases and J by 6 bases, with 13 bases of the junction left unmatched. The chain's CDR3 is CAWKLRAGGADGYTF. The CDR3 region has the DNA TGTGCCTGGAAGTTAAGAGCAGGGGGCGCAGATGGCTACACCTTC.

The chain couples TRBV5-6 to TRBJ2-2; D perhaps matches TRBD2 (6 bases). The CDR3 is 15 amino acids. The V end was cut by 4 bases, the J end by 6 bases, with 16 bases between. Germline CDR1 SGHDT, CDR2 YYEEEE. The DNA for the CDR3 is TGTGCCAGCAGCCCCTACAGGAGGGAAGCCGGGGAGCTGTTTTTT. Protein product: CASSPYRREAGELFF.

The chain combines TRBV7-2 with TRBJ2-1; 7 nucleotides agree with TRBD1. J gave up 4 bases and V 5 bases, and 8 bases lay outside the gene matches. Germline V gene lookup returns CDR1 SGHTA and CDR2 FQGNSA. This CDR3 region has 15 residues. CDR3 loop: CASSPRQGGYNEQFF. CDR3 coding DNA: TGTGCCAGCAGCCCGAGACAGGGTGGATACAATGAGCAGTTCTTC.

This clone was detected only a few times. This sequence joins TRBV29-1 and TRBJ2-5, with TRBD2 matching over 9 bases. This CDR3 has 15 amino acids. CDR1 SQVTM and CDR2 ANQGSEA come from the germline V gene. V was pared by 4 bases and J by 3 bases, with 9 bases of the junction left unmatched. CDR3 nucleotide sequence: TGCAGCGTTGGAAGATTAGCGGGAGAGAAAGAGACCCAGTACTTC. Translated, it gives CSVGRLAGEKETQYF.

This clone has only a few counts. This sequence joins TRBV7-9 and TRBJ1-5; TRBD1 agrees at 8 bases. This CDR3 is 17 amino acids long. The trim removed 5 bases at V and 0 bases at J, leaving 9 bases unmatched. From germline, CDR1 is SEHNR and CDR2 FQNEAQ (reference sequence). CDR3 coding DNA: TGTGCCAGCAGCCCCAACAGACAGGGGACTAGCAATCAGCCCCAGCATTTT. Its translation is CASSPNRQGTSNQPQHF.